These 7 T cell receptor beta chains were sequenced from one sample in a study of blood T cell repertoires in COVID-19. Method: immunoSEQ multiplex PCR; TCRdb's copy keeps in-frame clones and lacks some. The sample yields 400,000 or so clones, about nine tenths seen once. The sample consisted of peripheral blood. The receptors were gathered from a woman aged 40 to 50 with COVID-19, enrolled during active disease.

This clone was seen just once. This sequence joins TRBV27 and TRBJ2-3; TRBD1 matches at 7 bases. Trimming took 6 bases from V and 3 from J; bases not matched to a gene: 9. The germline CDR1 and CDR2 sequences are MNHEY and SMNVEV (reference sequence). The CDR3 length is 15 residues. The CDR3 is CASRTNRGSTDTQYF. As DNA, the CDR3 is TGTGCCAGCAGGACAAACAGGGGTTCGACAGATACGCAGTATTTT.

The chain employs TRBV28 and TRBJ1-2, with 7 bases aligning to TRBD1. This CDR3 region has 17 residues. J was trimmed by 4 bases and V by 4 bases; bases with no gene match: 15. Germline assignment: CDR1 MDHEN and CDR2 SYDVKM. The CDR3 region is CASSSPRTGPPLYGYTF. The CDR3 DNA reads as TGTGCCAGCAGTTCCCCCCGGACAGGACCACCGCTCTATGGCTACACCTTC.

About this clone: This CDR3 is also generated by other DNA sequences in the sample. The chain couples TRBV7-2 to TRBJ2-3; D gene unclear. The germline V gene encodes CDR1 SGHTA and CDR2 FQGNSA. This CDR3 spans 12 amino acids. V lost 5 bases to trimming and J lost 6 bases, with 9 bases between them. CDR3 protein: CASSLSRDTQYF. The CDR3 DNA reads as TGTGCCAGCAGCCTGTCCAGGGATACGCAGTATTTT.

The chain uses TRBV11-3 and TRBJ2-1; D remains unclear. V lost 1 base to trimming and J lost 9 bases, with 10 bases between them. Germline V CDR1 and CDR2: SGHNT, YENEEA. This CDR3 is 13 amino acids long. The CDR3 reads CASSLGQAFEQFF. The CDR3 DNA sequence: TGTGCCAGCAGCTTAGGTCAAGCTTTTGAGCAGTTCTTC.

The J gene is TRBJ1-1, the V gene TRBV28; D is undetermined. V gave up 6 bases and J gave up 0 bases, with 17 bases separating them. Looked up from germline, CDR1 is MDHEN and CDR2 is SYDVKM. The CDR3 is 16 amino acids. Here the CDR3 DNA reads TGTGCCAGCAGGGAGTTGGCGGGGTTCATGAACACTGAAGCTTTCTTT. It specifies CASRELAGFMNTEAFF.

This clone turned up a few times. This sequence joins TRBV19 and TRBJ2-1, with D uncertain. CDR3 length: 13 residues. The germline V gene has CDR1 LNHDA and CDR2 SQIVND (reference sequence). V was trimmed by 2 bases and J by 10 bases, leaving 12 bases between them. CDR3 sequence (DNA): TGTGCCAGTAGTATAATCGAAAGCCCCGAGCAGTTCTTC. Amino acid sequence: CASSIIESPEQFF.

The rearrangement uses TRBV28 and TRBJ2-7, with 9 bases fitting TRBD1. Trimming cost V 5 bases and J 6 bases; bases outside gene matches: 14. The CDR3 runs to 16 residues. Per germline, CDR1 MDHEN and CDR2 SYDVKM. CDR3 sequence (DNA): TGTGCCAGCAGTCCTCGGTTCGGGACAGGGATTTTCGAGCAGTACTTC. Its translation: CASSPRFGTGIFEQYF. Complete variable domain (other parts from reference TRBV28 and TRBJ2-7): DVKVTQSSRYLVKRTGEKVFLECVQDMDHENMFWYRQDPGLGLRLIYFSYDVKMKEKGDIPEGYSVSREKKERFSLILESASTNQTSMYLCASSPRFGTGIFEQYFGPGTRLTVT.